Each of the 22 T cell receptor beta chains below was sequenced from the same sample in a study of shared clonotypes between healthy human individuals. Using immunoSEQ multiplex PCR, the repertoire was profiled, and TCRdb retains in-frame clones only, with some absent. The sample lists around 2.5 million clones, 90% to 95% occurring once. Sequencing was done on a sample of naive CD4+ T cells from PBMCs. As to subset: CD45RA+ positively selected. These receptors were taken from a man aged 18 to 29 in good health. Some clones in this sample may be carry-over from other donors' samples.

The V gene is TRBV18, the J gene TRBJ1-1; no definite D call. Trimming took off 2 bases at V and 1 base at J, with 17 bases between the two ends. The CDR3 totals 17 residues. The V gene's germline CDR1 is KGHSH and CDR2 LQKENI. The CDR3 reads CASSPILWSAGNTEAFF. CDR3 nucleotide sequence: TGTGCCAGCTCACCAATTTTGTGGAGCGCCGGGAACACTGAAGCTTTCTTT.

The gene calls are TRBV5-1 and TRBJ1-1, with D unresolved. CDR1 is SGHRS, CDR2 YFSETQ, per germline. Trimming pared 0 bases from V and 4 bases from J, leaving 7 bases between. The CDR3 is made up of 13 amino acids. The CDR3, as DNA: TGCGCCAGCAGCTTGGTTCAGTTCACTGAAGCTTTCTTT. Translating it yields CASSLVQFTEAFF.

Only one count was recorded for this clone. The CDR3 DNA is TGTGCCAGCAGCAAGAATTGGTGGGGACAGGGAACGGCCGGGGAGCTGTTTTTT. Amino acid sequence: CASSKNWWGQGTAGELFF. The rearrangement joins TRBV5-6 to TRBJ2-2; 9 bases map to TRBD1. CDR3 length equals 18 residues. The ends lost 4 bases at V and 6 bases at J; junction bases unmatched: 16. Germline CDR1 reads SGHDT; CDR2 reads YYEEEE.

V is TRBV7-9 and J is TRBJ2-2, with 13 bases aligning to TRBD2. The CDR3 sequence is 16 residues long. Germline values: CDR1 SEHNR, CDR2 FQNEAQ (reference sequence). V was pared by 5 bases and J by 7 bases, with 7 bases of the junction left unmatched. CDR3 nucleotides: TGTGCCAGCAGCGCCCGACTAGCGGGGGGATTCGGGGAGCTGTTTTTT. Residues: CASSARLAGGFGELFF.

The rearrangement joins TRBV27 to TRBJ2-3; D not resolved. CDR1 and CDR2 from the germline V gene are MNHEY and SMNVEV (reference sequence). This CDR3 has 16 residues. V was cut by 1 base and J by 0 bases, with 11 bases left in between. Here the CDR3 DNA reads TGTGCCAGCAGTTTATTTTCCGTGGGCAGCACAGATACGCAGTATTTT. Amino acid sequence: CASSLFSVGSTDTQYF.

The chain combines TRBV28 with TRBJ2-6; weak D call: TRBD2 (6 bases). The CDR3 contains 15 residues. Per the germline V gene, CDR1 is MDHEN and CDR2 is SYDVKM. The ends were cut back, 3 bases at V and 2 bases at J, with 8 bases in the middle. The CDR3 nucleotides read TGTGCCAGCAGTTTGGGGACTGCTGGGGCCAACGTCCTGACTTTC. This sequence encodes CASSLGTAGANVLTF.

The J gene is TRBJ2-1, the V gene TRBV6-4; 12 bases are shared with TRBD2. Germline CDR1 and CDR2: MRHNA and SNTAGT. Trimming took 5 bases from V and 0 from J; bases not matched to a gene: 5. The CDR3 spans 17 residues. The CDR3 loop reads CASSPRTSGNSYNEQFF. For the CDR3, the DNA is TGTGCCAGCAGTCCACGGACTAGCGGGAACTCCTACAATGAGCAGTTCTTC.

The chain carries TRBV27 and TRBJ2-3, with no clear D. CDR1 MNHEY and CDR2 SMNVEV come from the germline V gene (reference sequence). The CDR3 covers 14 residues. Trimming cost V 6 bases and J 2 bases, with 12 bases left between them. CDR3: CASSFPYSTDTQYF. CDR3 nucleotides: TGTGCCAGCAGCTTTCCTTACTCCACAGATACGCAGTATTTT.

The chain uses TRBV14 and TRBJ2-1, with 7 bases identical to TRBD1. Germline V CDR1 and CDR2: SGHDN, FVKESK. The CDR3 has 15 amino acids. The V and J ends lost 4 bases and 4 bases, in that order; junction bases with no gene match: 7. CDR3 DNA sequence: TGTGCCAGCAGCCTTGGGACAGCCCAGTACAATGAGCAGTTCTTC. Translated, it gives CASSLGTAQYNEQFF.

This clone was seen once. The same CDR3 is also encoded by other DNA sequences in this sample. The gene calls are TRBV6-1 and TRBJ1-1, with D unresolved. Per germline, CDR1 MNHNS and CDR2 SASEGT. V was pared by 4 bases and J by 4 bases, with 7 bases between. The CDR3 has 12 residues. For the CDR3, the DNA is TGTGCCAGCAGTGGACACGGCACTGAAGCTTTCTTT. Translated, it gives CASSGHGTEAFF.

Here the CDR3 reads CSATGGGEQYF. In DNA form, the CDR3 reads TGCAGTGCCACGGGGGGAGGGGAGCAGTACTTC. V and J are TRBV20-1 and TRBJ2-7; 7 nucleotides align to TRBD2. The CDR3 is 11 amino acids. The germline V gene has CDR1 DFQATT and CDR2 SNEGSKA (reference sequence). The V segment lost 6 bases and the J segment 7 bases; nucleotides outside the gene matches: 6.

The chain is built from TRBV28 and TRBJ2-6; 10 bases match TRBD1. Trimming took 7 bases from V and 2 from J; bases not matched to a gene: 5. The CDR3 contains 16 residues. From germline, CDR1 is MDHEN and CDR2 SYDVKM. The CDR3 nucleotides read TGTGCCAGCACCCGGGACAGGGGTACTGGGGCCAACGTCCTGACTTTC. Its translation: CASTRDRGTGANVLTF. The full variable domain, its missing parts supplied by reference TRBV28 and TRBJ2-6, is DVKVTQSSRYLVKRTGEKVFLECVQDMDHENMFWYRQDPGLGLRLIYFSYDVKMKEKGDIPEGYSVSREKKERFSLILESASTNQTSMYLCASTRDRGTGANVLTFGAGSRLTVL.

The chain has TRBV7-2 and TRBJ1-5; the D gene is possibly TRBD1 (5 bases). The CDR3 contains 14 residues. The V gene's germline CDR1 is SGHTA and CDR2 FQGNSA. V lost 3 bases, J lost 3 bases, and 9 bases lay in between. CDR3 residues: CASSFPTVNQPQHF. The CDR3 coding sequence is TGTGCCAGCAGCTTTCCGACAGTCAATCAGCCCCAGCATTTT.

The genes are TRBV10-3 and TRBJ2-1; TRBD2 matches at 14 bases. Germline trimming cut 7 bases from V and 8 bases from J; bases unmatched to any gene: 13. Germline V gene sequence: CDR1 ENHRY, CDR2 SYGVKD. The CDR3 contains 17 residues. The CDR3 DNA sequence: TGTGCCATCACCCCGGGACTAGCGGGGGTGGGACGCGATGAGCAGTTCTTC. It translates to CAITPGLAGVGRDEQFF.

The chain uses TRBV5-5 and TRBJ1-2; D is perhaps TRBD1 (6 bases). Between the trimmed V and J ends, which lost 4 bases and 3 bases, there was a span of 10 bases. CDR3 length: 13 residues. Germline CDR1 and CDR2: SGHKS and YYEKEE (reference sequence). This chain's CDR3 is CASSPDSDYGYTF. The CDR3 nucleotides read TGTGCCAGCAGCCCGGACAGCGACTATGGCTACACCTTC. The complete variable domain, with remaining parts taken from reference TRBV5-5 and TRBJ1-2, reads DAGVTQSPTHLIKTRGQQVTLRCSPISGHKSVSWYQQVLGQGPQFIFQYYEKEERGRGNFPDRFSARQFPNYSSELNVNALLLGDSALYLCASSPDSDYGYTFGSGTRLTVV.

The CDR3, as DNA: TGTGCCAGCAGTACCACCTCAACAGGGGCCTCACCTAATGAGCAGTTCTTC. This codes for CASSTTSTGASPNEQFF. The rearrangement links TRBV27 to TRBJ2-1; 7 nucleotides align to TRBD1. Looked up from germline, CDR1 is MNHEY and CDR2 is SMNVEV (reference sequence). The CDR3 totals 17 residues. Trimming cost V 5 bases and J 7 bases; bases outside gene matches: 17.

This chain joins TRBV19 and TRBJ2-1; D perhaps matches TRBD1 (6 bases). Germline CDR1 LNHDA, CDR2 SQIVND (reference sequence). The CDR3 sequence is 13 residues long. Trimming stripped 2 bases from V and 5 bases from J, with 7 bases between. CDR3 sequence: CASSIYRDNEQFF. CDR3 bases: TGTGCCAGTAGTATATACAGGGACAATGAGCAGTTCTTC.

The chain uses TRBV7-2 and TRBJ1-1; TRBD1 might be the D (5 bases). V lost 1 base, J lost 1 base, and 13 bases lay in between. There are 16 residues in the CDR3. Germline CDR1 SGHTA, CDR2 FQGNSA. The DNA of the CDR3 is TGTGCCAGCAGCTTAGGGGCGGGGCGCCGGAACACTGAAGCTTTCTTT. This encodes CASSLGAGRRNTEAFF.

The V and J genes are TRBV19 and TRBJ1-1, with TRBD1 matching over 7 bases. Trimming cost V 3 bases and J 6 bases; bases outside gene matches: 10. The CDR3 totals 15 residues. CDR1 is LNHDA and CDR2 is SQIVND in the germline V gene (reference sequence). CDR3 amino acids: CASSIHRGGGAEAFF. The CDR3 nucleotides read TGTGCCAGTAGTATCCACAGGGGAGGAGGTGCTGAAGCTTTCTTT.

The chain links TRBV6-1 to TRBJ2-1; 7 bases match TRBD1. V lost 4 bases and J lost 2; bases outside the gene matches: 11. Per germline, CDR1 MNHNS and CDR2 SASEGT. The CDR3 runs 17 residues. In DNA, the CDR3 is TGTGCCAGCAGTGCCTGGGACAGCTCCGTAACCTACAATGAGCAGTTCTTC. Translating it yields CASSAWDSSVTYNEQFF.

This chain uses TRBV5-1 with TRBJ2-7; D is perhaps TRBD1 (6 bases). Germline V gene data show CDR1 as SGHRS and CDR2 as YFSETQ. V dropped 4 bases and J dropped 1 base, with 9 bases sitting between them. This CDR3 is 13 amino acids long. Written as DNA, the CDR3 is TGCGCCAGCAGCGGTGGACAGTCCTACGAGCAGTACTTC. It yields the protein CASSGGQSYEQYF.

This sequence joins TRBV28 and TRBJ2-1, with 8 bases that match TRBD1. Germline V CDR1 and CDR2: MDHEN, SYDVKM. This CDR3 is built from 15 residues. J lost 2 bases, V lost 5 bases, and 5 bases had no gene match. CDR3 sequence (DNA): TGTGCCAGCAGTCTTGACAGGGGAACCTACAATGAGCAGTTCTTC. As protein: CASSLDRGTYNEQFF.